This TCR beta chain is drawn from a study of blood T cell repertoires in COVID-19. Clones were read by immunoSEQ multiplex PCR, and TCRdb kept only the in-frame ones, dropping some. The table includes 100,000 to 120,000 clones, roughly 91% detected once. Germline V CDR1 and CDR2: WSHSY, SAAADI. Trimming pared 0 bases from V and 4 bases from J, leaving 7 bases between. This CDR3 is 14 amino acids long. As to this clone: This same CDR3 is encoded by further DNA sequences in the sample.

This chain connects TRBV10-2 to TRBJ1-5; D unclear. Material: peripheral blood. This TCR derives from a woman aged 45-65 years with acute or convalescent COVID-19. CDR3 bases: TGCGCCAGCAGTGAGTCGGGCGTTAATCAGCCCCAGCATTTT. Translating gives CASSESGVNQPQHF.